This T cell receptor beta chain was identified in a study of T cells expressing NK-cell markers. Study information: Source material for TCR beta repertoires consisted of sorted CD3+CD56+NKG2C+, CD3+CD56+NKG2C- and CD3+CD56-NKG2C+ T cells. The authors sequenced eight donors, of whom seven were HCMV-seropositive and one was seronegative. General study findings and limits: In several donors, dominant clonotypes made up roughly 25-60.1% of CD3+CD56-NKG2C+ cells. The study found dominant NKG2C+ clonotypes at roughly 1.0-8% of CD8+ T cells in about six donors.

TCRdb re-called the 5' RACE reads, yielding one record per CDR3 amino acid sequence without DNA. This table lists 250,000 or so distinct CDR3 sequences. The CDR3 sequence is 15 residues long. The V gene's germline CDR1 is SGDLS and CDR2 YYNGEE. On this clonotype: Its antigen is currently unknown.

The source of this sequence is a woman aged 18 to 75 in good health. Material: blood T cells: a sorted CD56 or NKG2C T cell subset, CD4+ or CD8+ T cells, or bulk PBMC T cells (not recorded which). The rearrangement links TRBV9 to TRBJ2-2. The CDR3 reads CASSERTGNTGELFF.